The 15 T cell receptor beta chains in this list originate from one sample, sequenced in a study of T cells in Graves' hyperthyroidism and ophthalmopathy. Authors of the study amplified TCR beta CDR3 regions from RNA transcripts. A set of HTBI primers served as the primers for a first-round RT-PCR of the TCR CDR3. MiXCR was run by TCRdb on the multiplex PCR reads, yielding one entry per CDR3 protein. The repertoire has around 400,000 distinct CDR3 sequences, more than 15% of them found once; the top ten carry approximately 30%. The specimen sequenced was blood. These receptors all come from a young woman with Graves' hyperthyroidism that later progressed to Graves' ophthalmopathy.

This clonotype was detected a few times. Just one base apart from a much larger clone, this may be a read error. This chain uses TRBV13 with TRBJ2-7; no definite D call. CDR1 and CDR2 (germline): PRHDT, FYEKMQ (reference sequence). This CDR3 has 14 residues. CDR3 DNA: TGTGCCAGCAGCTTTGGACGAGAGCGCTACGAGCGGTACTTC. This codes for CASSFGRERYERYF.

The sample holds many counts of this clonotype. The rearrangement uses TRBV28 and TRBJ1-5; no clear D gene. V lost 7 bases and J 0 bases, leaving 13 bases between the germline ends. Germline V gene sequence: CDR1 MDHEN, CDR2 SYDVKM. The CDR3 contains 15 residues. The CDR3 protein is CASTYGLHSNQPQHF. The CDR3 DNA is TGTGCCAGCACCTACGGACTTCATAGCAATCAGCCCCAGCATTTT.

This clonotype was seen only a few times. This sequence joins TRBV28 and TRBJ1-6, with D possibly being TRBD1 (5 bases). The CDR3 contains 15 residues. The germline gives CDR1 MDHEN, CDR2 SYDVKM. V lost 8 bases, J lost 5 bases, and 16 bases lay in between. CDR3 loop: CASHQGATDNSPLHF. Written as DNA, the CDR3 is TGTGCCAGCCACCAGGGAGCTACAGATAATTCACCCCTCCACTTT.

The V and J genes are TRBV28 and TRBJ2-2, with 9 bases matching TRBD1. From germline, CDR1 is MDHEN and CDR2 SYDVKM. The CDR3 has 14 residues. With V trimmed by 8 bases and J by 4 bases, 5 bases remained unmatched. The CDR3 reads CASRATGGTGELFF. As DNA, the CDR3 is TGTGCCAGCCGGGCGACAGGGGGCACCGGGGAGCTGTTTTTT. The variable domain in full, with the rest retrieved from reference TRBV28 and TRBJ2-2, is DVKVTQSSRYLVKRTGEKVFLECVQDMDHENMFWYRQDPGLGLRLIYFSYDVKMKEKGDIPEGYSVSREKKERFSLILESASTNQTSMYLCASRATGGTGELFFGEGSRLTVL.

At least ten counts were recorded for this clonotype. V usage is TRBV12-3 or TRBV12-4 and J usage is TRBJ2-3; 9 positions agree with TRBD1. V lost 5 bases and J lost 4; bases outside the gene matches: 7. The CDR3 consists of 15 residues. CDR3 in amino acids: CASSEGQGVSDTQYF. The CDR3 coding sequence is TGTGCCAGCAGTGAGGGACAGGGAGTGTCAGATACGCAGTATTTT.

The chain couples TRBV4-1 to TRBJ2-7; 9 nucleotides line up with TRBD1. Germline V gives CDR1 MGHRA, CDR2 YSYEKL. V trimming: 4 bases; J trimming: 6 bases; junction bases outside the gene matches: 7. This CDR3 comprises 14 residues. The DNA for the CDR3 is TGCGCCAGCAGCCTCGCACAGGGGGCAGGCGAGCAGTACTTC. Its translation is CASSLAQGAGEQYF.

This rearrangement joins TRBV11-2 to TRBJ2-1; 7 nucleotides agree with TRBD1. Germline assignment: CDR1 SGHAT and CDR2 FQNNGV. CDR3 length: 15 residues. The V segment lost 5 bases and the J segment 4 bases; nucleotides outside the gene matches: 8. The CDR3 spells CASSPQPQGYNEQFF. Here the CDR3 DNA reads TGTGCCAGCAGCCCTCAACCACAGGGGTACAATGAGCAGTTCTTC.

This clonotype came up many times. V is TRBV6-1 and J is TRBJ2-7, with D perhaps matching TRBD1 (6 bases). The germline CDR1 and CDR2 sequences are MNHNS and SASEGT. This CDR3 spans 13 amino acids. With 5 bases removed from V and 5 bases from J, the gap between germline ends came to 13 bases. Here the CDR3 reads CASSYNRVNEQYF. The DNA of the CDR3 is TGTGCCAGCAGTTATAACAGGGTAAACGAGCAGTACTTC.

This clonotype came up many times. V is TRBV6-5 and J is TRBJ1-4; 7 bases are shared with TRBD1. Germline CDR1 reads MNHEY; CDR2 reads SVGAGI. The trim removed 2 bases at V and 8 bases at J, leaving 5 bases unmatched. The CDR3 is made up of 14 amino acids. This CDR3 is CASSYTGTDEKLFF. The CDR3 region has the DNA TGTGCCAGCAGTTACACCGGGACAGACGAAAAACTGTTTTTT.

This clonotype was picked up a small number of times. CDR3 nucleotides: TGTGCCACCAGTGATCCTAGCGGAGCCTCCTACAATGAGCAGTTCTTC. It is translated as CATSDPSGASYNEQFF. The rearrangement links TRBV24-1 to TRBJ2-1; TRBD2 matches 7 bases. This CDR3 contains 16 residues. The junction had 4 bases not matched to a gene; V was cut back by 3 bases and J by 0 bases. Germline lookup yields CDR1 KGHDR and CDR2 SFDVKD.

The gene calls are TRBV15 and TRBJ1-5, with 7 bases matching TRBD1. The CDR3 has 17 amino acids. CDR1 is LNHNV, CDR2 YYDKDF, per germline (reference sequence). Losses at the gene ends were 4 bases for V and 0 bases for J; bases not matched to a gene: 9. DNA for the CDR3: TGTGCCACCAGCACAGGACAGGAAATTTATAGCAATCAGCCCCAGCATTTT. Its protein is CATSTGQEIYSNQPQHF.

This clonotype came up many times. The chain recombines TRBV10-3 with TRBJ2-1, with 14 bases matching TRBD2. With V trimmed by 2 bases and J by 7 bases, 10 bases remained unmatched. CDR1 ENHRY and CDR2 SYGVKD come from the germline V gene. The CDR3 is made up of 18 amino acids. The CDR3 DNA follows: TGTGCCATCAGTGAGGCCGGGACTAGCGGGAGATTCGGGAATGAGCAGTTCTTC. Its protein product is CAISEAGTSGRFGNEQFF.

The chain's CDR3 is CASSQERVGVDEAFF. The CDR3 bases are TGTGCCAGCAGCCAAGAACGAGTGGGGGTTGATGAAGCTTTCTTT. The genes are TRBV4-2 and TRBJ1-1; perhaps TRBD1 as D (5 bases). The CDR3 extends over 15 amino acids. V lost 0 bases and J lost 7, with 15 bases in between. The germline gives CDR1 LGHNA, CDR2 YNFKEQ.

The rearrangement links TRBV4-1 to TRBJ2-5; unclear D gene. Germline CDR1 MGHRA, CDR2 YSYEKL. Deletions cut 3 bases from V and 3 bases from J, with 8 bases between. The length of the CDR3 is 13 residues. The CDR3 is CASSQRTEETQYF. In DNA, the CDR3 is TGCGCCAGCAGCCAGAGGACGGAAGAGACCCAGTACTTC.

The chain carries TRBV29-1 and TRBJ2-5; 7 bases fit TRBD2. The CDR3 has 11 amino acids. V shed 3 bases and J 7 bases; nucleotides not matched to a gene: 2. Germline CDR1 is SQVTM and CDR2 is ANQGSEA. The CDR3 nucleotides are TGCAGCGTTGAGCCGGGGGGGACCCAGTACTTC. The encoded protein is CSVEPGGTQYF. The whole variable domain, filled in from reference TRBV29-1 and TRBJ2-5, reads SAVISQKPSRDICQRGTSLTIQCQVDSQVTMMFWYRQQPGQSLTLIATANQGSEATYESGFVIDKFPISRPNLTFSTLTVSNMSPEDSSIYLCSVEPGGTQYFGPGTRLLVL.